This is a list of T cell receptor beta chains from one sample in a study of blood T cell repertoires in COVID-19. Assay: immunoSEQ multiplex PCR; the TCRdb copy retains only in-frame clones and omits some. The sample yields 200,000 to 250,000 clones, 65% to 85% seen once. The sequenced sample was PBMCs or T cells enriched from blood (not recorded which). The receptors come from a woman aged 55 to 70 who had recovered from COVID-19. Both conserved end residues are part of each CDR3. The D gene is left open where the match is weak. Expanded clones get a size class; other rows say once, few or many, or leave the size out.

TRBJ2-7,TRBD1,TRBV11-2,once,CASSSGQVRHEQYF,TGTGCCAGCAGCTCTGGACAGGTTCGCCACGAGCAGTACTTC
TRBJ1-4,NA,TRBV6-1,NA,CASSVQGRASGRGKLFF,TGTGCCAGCAGTGTCCAAGGGAGGGCTTCGGGTCGGGGGAAACTGTTTTTT
TRBJ2-5,TRBD1,TRBV5-1,NA,CASSLGDRGLGETQYF,TGCGCCAGCAGCTTGGGGGACAGGGGGCTTGGGGAGACCCAGTACTTC
TRBJ1-4,NA,TRBV4-3,NA,CASSQDLGPGVNEKLFF,TGCGCCAGCAGCCAAGATCTAGGGCCAGGGGTTAATGAAAAACTGTTTTTT
TRBJ1-2,NA,TRBV5-4,NA,CASRQRTGQINYGYTF,TGTGCCAGCAGACAGAGAACTGGACAGATTAACTATGGCTACACCTTC
TRBJ1-5,NA,TRBV12-5,NA,CASGFGGGGYSNQPQHF,TGTGCTAGTGGTTTCGGCGGTGGGGGGTATAGCAATCAGCCCCAGCATTTT
TRBJ2-7,NA,TRBV27,NA,CASSRPPAAAAYEQYF,TGTGCCAGCAGCAGACCGCCGGCGGCGGCCGCCTACGAGCAGTACTTC
TRBJ1-2,NA,TRBV6-4,NA,CASSVSGEGYYGYTF,TGTGCCAGCAGTGTCTCAGGAGAAGGTTACTATGGCTACACCTTC
TRBJ2-1,NA,TRBV7-2,NA,CASSFSGASYNEQFF,TGTGCCAGCAGCTTTAGTGGGGCCTCCTACAATGAGCAGTTCTTC
TRBJ1-2,TRBD1,TRBV19,once,CASSPPGQGTGYTF,TGTGCCAGTAGTCCCCCAGGACAGGGGACTGGCTACACCTTC
TRBJ2-3,TRBD2,TRBV3-1/TRBV3-2,NA,CASSRGLAGRGTDTQYF,TGTGCCAGCAGCAGGGGACTAGCGGGGAGGGGCACAGATACGCAGTATTTT
TRBJ1-5,TRBD1,TRBV10-3,NA,CAISESGQISNQPQHF,TGTGCCATCAGTGAGTCGGGACAGATAAGCAATCAGCCCCAGCATTTT
TRBJ1-3,NA,TRBV4-2,NA,CASSQDFLLSGNTIYF,TGTGCCAGCAGCCAAGATTTCCTACTCTCTGGAAACACCATATATTTT
TRBJ2-3,TRBD2,TRBV27,NA,CASSSPGTSGSTDTQYF,TGTGCCAGCAGTTCCCCCGGGACTAGCGGTAGCACAGATACGCAGTATTTT
TRBJ1-2,TRBD1,TRBV2,NA,CASSERGPIDTF,TGTGCCAGCAGTGAGAGGGGGCCTATTGACACCTTC
TRBJ2-3,NA,TRBV6-1,NA,CASSEPGAHTQYF,TGTGCCAGCAGTGAGCCTGGGGCCCATACGCAGTATTTT
TRBJ2-2,TRBD1,TRBV5-4,NA,CASSKGQDANTGELFF,TGTGCCAGCAGCAAAGGACAGGACGCGAACACCGGGGAGCTGTTTTTT
TRBJ2-5,NA,TRBV6-5,NA,CASSPVGVQETQYF,TGTGCCAGCAGCCCCGTAGGGGTGCAAGAGACCCAGTACTTC
TRBJ1-5,NA,TRBV6-5,NA,CASSPPGYSNQPQHF,TGTGCCAGCAGCCCACCAGGGTACAGCAATCAGCCCCAGCATTTT
TRBJ2-3,TRBD2,TRBV13,NA,CASSLALAQADTQYF,TGTGCCAGCAGCTTAGCACTAGCGCAGGCAGATACGCAGTATTTT
TRBJ2-3,TRBD2,TRBV5-1,NA,CASRRSGGKTDTQYF,TGCGCCAGCAGAAGAAGCGGGGGGAAGACAGATACGCAGTATTTT
TRBJ1-6,TRBD1,TRBV18,NA,CASSPRPGQENSPLHF,TGTGCCAGCTCACCACGGCCGGGACAGGAGAATTCACCCCTCCACTTT
TRBJ2-1,NA,TRBV11-3,NA,CASSLGGPSYNEQFF,TGTGCCAGCAGCTTGGGGGGGCCATCCTACAATGAGCAGTTCTTC
TRBJ2-2,NA,TRBV30,few,CAWSRSSAGELFF,TGTGCCTGGAGTAGGAGTTCGGCCGGGGAGCTGTTTTTT
TRBJ2-2,TRBD2,TRBV4-1,NA,CASSRTSGSGTGELFF,TGCGCCAGCAGCCGGACTAGCGGGAGTGGGACCGGGGAGCTGTTTTTT
TRBJ1-2,NA,TRBV5-4,NA,CASSSDIYGYTF,TGTGCCAGCAGCTCGGACATTTATGGCTACACCTTC
TRBJ2-7,NA,TRBV5-1,NA,CASSTHPSTNYEQYF,TGCGCCAGCAGCACCCACCCTAGTACCAACTACGAGCAGTACTTC
TRBJ2-7,NA,TRBV6-6,NA,CASSSQGSRYEQYF,TGTGCCAGCAGTTCTCAGGGGTCACGCTACGAGCAGTACTTC
TRBJ1-4,NA,TRBV6-1,NA,CASSDGQGYEKLFF,TGTGCCAGCAGTGACGGCCAGGGATATGAAAAACTGTTTTTT
TRBJ1-1,NA,TRBV11-2,NA,CASSRGGTTEAFF,TGTGCCAGCAGTAGGGGGGGGACCACTGAAGCTTTCTTT
TRBJ2-7,TRBD1,TRBV7-2,NA,CASSTQTGNSYEQYF,TGTGCCAGCAGCACCCAGACAGGGAACTCCTACGAGCAGTACTTC
TRBJ2-7,TRBD1,TRBV27,NA,CASSPGTAYEQYF,TGTGCCAGCAGCCCCGGGACAGCTTACGAGCAGTACTTC
TRBJ1-2,TRBD1,TRBV27,NA,CASTSTGTVYGYTF,TGTGCCAGCACCTCGACAGGGACGGTCTATGGCTACACCTTC
TRBJ2-3,NA,TRBV6-2/TRBV6-3,NA,CASSHPTVSTDTQYF,TGTGCCAGCAGTCACCCGACAGTTAGCACAGATACGCAGTATTTT
TRBJ2-1,TRBD2,TRBV7-2,NA,CASSLAIAGGREQFF,TGTGCCAGCAGCTTAGCCATAGCGGGGGGGCGTGAGCAGTTCTTC
TRBJ2-3,TRBD2,TRBV24-1,once,CATSDTSGAGDTQYF,TGTGCCACCAGCGACACTAGCGGGGCTGGAGATACGCAGTATTTT
TRBJ2-2,TRBD2,TRBV10-1,NA,CASSESKAGGMAGELFF,TGCGCCAGCAGTGAGTCGAAGGCGGGAGGGATGGCCGGGGAGCTGTTTTTT
TRBJ1-2,NA,TRBV11-2,NA,CASSGTRNAYGYTF,TGTGCCAGCAGCGGCACCCGAAACGCCTATGGCTACACCTTC
TRBJ2-2,NA,TRBV10-3,NA,CAISAPIVTGELFF,TGTGCCATCAGTGCTCCGATAGTTACCGGGGAGCTGTTTTTT
TRBJ1-2,NA,TRBV7-9,NA,CASSLAGRIRGYTF,TGTGCCAGCAGCTTAGCTGGCAGGATCCGAGGCTACACCTTC
TRBJ1-2,NA,TRBV18,NA,CATAGEANYGYTF,TGTGCCACCGCAGGGGAAGCTAACTATGGCTACACCTTC
TRBJ2-5,NA,TRBV24-1,NA,CATSDSQGSGETQYF,TGTGCCACCAGTGATTCCCAGGGGAGTGGAGAGACCCAGTACTTC
TRBJ2-1,NA,TRBV19,NA,CASSPSEGLAFGSYNEQFF,TGTGCCAGTAGTCCCTCGGAGGGTTTGGCATTTGGTTCCTACAATGAGCAGTTCTTC
TRBJ1-2,NA,TRBV5-8,NA,CASSPPQGYGYTF,TGTGCCAGCAGCCCCCCACAGGGTTATGGCTACACCTTC
TRBJ1-6,NA,TRBV10-3,NA,CAISVGGELNSPLHF,TGTGCCATCAGCGTGGGAGGGGAGCTGAATTCACCCCTCCACTTT
TRBJ2-7,NA,TRBV19,NA,CASSKAQAPYEQYF,TGTGCCAGTAGTAAGGCACAGGCCCCCTACGAGCAGTACTTC
TRBJ1-1,NA,TRBV18,NA,CASSPGGGETEAFF,TGTGCCAGCTCACCCGGGGGAGGGGAGACTGAAGCTTTCTTT
TRBJ1-2,NA,TRBV14,few,CASSQELGSYYGYTF,TGTGCCAGCAGCCAAGAATTAGGGAGCTACTATGGCTACACCTTC
TRBJ2-1,NA,TRBV9,NA,CASSASYSGYNEQFF,TGTGCCAGCAGCGCCAGCTATAGCGGTTACAATGAGCAGTTCTTC
TRBJ2-7,NA,TRBV15,NA,CATSRQVEDEQYF,TGTGCCACCAGCAGACAGGTGGAGGACGAGCAGTACTTC
TRBJ2-1,TRBD1,TRBV10-3,NA,CAISDTPRDRNYNEQFF,TGTGCCATCAGTGATACCCCCCGGGACAGGAACTACAATGAGCAGTTCTTC
TRBJ1-1,NA,TRBV5-1,few,CASSWKQDANTEAFF,TGCGCCAGCAGCTGGAAACAGGACGCGAACACTGAAGCTTTCTTT
TRBJ1-2,NA,TRBV9,NA,CASSVVTGRGYGYTF,TGTGCCAGCAGCGTAGTGACAGGACGGGGCTATGGCTACACCTTC
TRBJ1-3,TRBD1,TRBV9,NA,CASSVAQTGGTGNTIYF,TGTGCCAGCAGCGTAGCTCAGACAGGGGGCACTGGAAACACCATATATTTT
TRBJ2-3,TRBD1,TRBV7-6,NA,CASSQSRQGRATDTQYF,TGTGCCAGCAGCCAGAGCCGACAGGGACGGGCGACAGATACGCAGTATTTT